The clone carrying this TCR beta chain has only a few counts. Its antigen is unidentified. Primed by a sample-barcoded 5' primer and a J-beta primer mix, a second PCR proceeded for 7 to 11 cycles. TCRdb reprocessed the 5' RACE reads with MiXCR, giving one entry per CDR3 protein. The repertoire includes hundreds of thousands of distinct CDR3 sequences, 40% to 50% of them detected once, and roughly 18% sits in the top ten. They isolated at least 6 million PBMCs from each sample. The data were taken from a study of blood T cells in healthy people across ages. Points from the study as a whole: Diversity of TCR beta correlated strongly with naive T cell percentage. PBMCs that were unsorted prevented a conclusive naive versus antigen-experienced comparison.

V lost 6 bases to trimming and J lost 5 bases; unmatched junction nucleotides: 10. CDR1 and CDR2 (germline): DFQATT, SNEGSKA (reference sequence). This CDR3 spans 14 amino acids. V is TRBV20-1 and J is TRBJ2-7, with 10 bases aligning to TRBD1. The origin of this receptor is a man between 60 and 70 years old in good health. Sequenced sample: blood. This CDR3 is CSAFRDRGRDEQYF. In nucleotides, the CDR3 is TGCAGTGCGTTCCGGGACAGGGGTCGGGACGAGCAGTACTTC.